The clone carrying this T cell receptor beta chain has at least ten counts. Its antigen is still unknown. Template switching by 5'RACE produced TCR cDNA, adding a universal primer site and UMIs. TCRdb reprocessed the 5' RACE reads via MiXCR and lists one record per CDR3 protein. This repertoire shows roughly 340,000 distinct CDR3 sequences, about 4% found once; its top ten account for 20% to 25%. V lost 0 bases and J lost 6, with 8 bases in between. This CDR3 is 13 amino acids long. Germline loops: CDR1 MNHNY, CDR2 SVGAGI (reference sequence). The data were taken from a study of T cells after yellow fever vaccination. The overall study: It was SMART-Seq v4 Ultra Low Input that prepared the fractions with low cell numbers. General observations from the study: The bulk population could contribute abundant contaminating clonotypes to FACS-sorted repertoires. Post-booster repertoires again held most primary-vaccination clones (about 96% CD4, just under 90% CD8).

The sample consisted of PBMCs, taken 5 days after the yellow fever booster vaccination. This sequence originates from a man aged 18 to 30 who received the YFV17D yellow fever vaccine. J is TRBJ1-1 and V is TRBV6-6; no clear D gene. CDR3 DNA sequence: TGTGCCAGCAGTTACTCTAACGGCCCTGAAGCTTTCTTT. Encoded protein: CASSYSNGPEAFF.